This TCR beta chain came from a study of identical twins. Study results and limitations: Out-of-frame TCR alpha sharing observed in monozygotic twins exceeded model estimates.

With regard to this clonotype: The antigen remains unidentified. At one end the junction does not follow the germline gene, possibly because of a read error.

The CDR3 spans 19 residues. CDR1 is MNHEY and CDR2 is SMNVEV in the germline V gene (reference sequence). The authors used template switching to add a universal primer site and gave cDNA unique molecular identifiers. Each CDR3 protein gets one entry after TCRdb re-called the 5' RACE reads with MiXCR. The sample shows a few hundred thousand distinct CDR3 sequences, roughly 9.5% of them seen only once. These data were also filed under a second study, of yellow fever vaccine responses in identical twins. That investigation notes: Twins' vaccine T cell response reportedly seemed partly convergent, partly personalized.

The rearrangement uses TRBV27 and TRBJ2-1; TRBD1 matches 8 bases. The source of this sequence is a young woman in good health. The sequenced sample consisted of PBMCs. CDR3 DNA: TGTGCCCGCAGTTTAGTCCAGGGGGCCGCACCAACATCCTACAATGAGCAGTTCTTC. Its translation is CARSLVQGAAPTSYNEQFF.